A single sample gave rise to the 14 T cell receptor beta chains below, sequenced in a study of Graves' ophthalmopathy and Graves' hyperthyroidism. The study amplified TCR beta CDR3 regions using RNA transcripts. RT-PCR in the first round used HTBI primers; a second-round multiplex PCR followed. TCRdb passed the multiplex PCR reads through MiXCR, listing each CDR3 protein once. The sample carries more than 1,000,000 distinct CDR3 sequences, about 36% recorded once. Source material: peripheral blood or thyroid tissue (not recorded which). These receptors all come from an adult man with Graves' hyperthyroidism.

This clonotype was observed at least ten times. The gene calls are TRBV19 and TRBJ1-2, with D tentatively TRBD1 (6 bases). This CDR3 contains 13 residues. The V and J ends lost 7 bases and 3 bases respectively, with 12 bases between them. Germline V gene sequence: CDR1 LNHDA, CDR2 SQIVND (reference sequence). CDR3 nucleotide sequence: TGTGCCAGTATGGGGGCCCCCCACTATGGCTACACCTTC. Translating it yields CASMGAPHYGYTF. Together with reference TRBV19 and TRBJ1-2, the CDR3 gives the full variable domain: DGGITQSPKYLFRKEGQNVTLSCEQNLNHDAMYWYRQDPGQGLRLIYYSQIVNDFQKGDIAEGYSVSREKKESFPLTVTSAQKNPTAFYLCASMGAPHYGYTFGSGTRLTVV.

J is TRBJ2-7 and V is TRBV10-2; 14 bases map to TRBD2. This CDR3 has 17 residues. The J segment lost 1 base and the V segment lost 4 bases, leaving 6 bases of the junction unmatched. The germline gives CDR1 WSHSY, CDR2 SAAADI. This chain's CDR3 is CASSAGLAGGISYEQYF. For the CDR3, the DNA is TGCGCCAGCAGTGCCGGACTAGCGGGGGGAATATCCTACGAGCAGTACTTC.

This clonotype showed up just once. A much larger clone differs by one base, so this may be a read error. The chain recombines TRBV28 with TRBJ2-7; 10 bases are a match to TRBD1. Germline V gene sequence: CDR1 MDHEN, CDR2 SYDVKM. This CDR3 has 14 residues. V dropped 2 bases and J dropped 5; count of bases not matched to a gene: 3. This CDR3 is CASSLDRGPHEQYF. The CDR3 DNA follows: TGTGCCAGCAGTTTAGACAGGGGGCCCCACGAGCAGTACTTC.

J is TRBJ1-5 and V is TRBV18; D gene uncertain. Germline CDR1 and CDR2: KGHSH and LQKENI. V shed 3 bases and J shed 9 bases, with 12 bases lying between them. The CDR3 is 13 amino acids. The CDR3 loop is CASSPGGEAPQHF. In DNA form, the CDR3 reads TGTGCCAGCTCACCGGGCGGGGAGGCGCCCCAGCATTTT.

This clonotype showed up many times. CDR3 nucleotides: TGCGCCAGCAGCTCCGGACAGGGGGCCTTCTACGTGGAGACCCAGTACTTC. This gives the protein CASSSGQGAFYVETQYF. The rearrangement links TRBV5-1 to TRBJ2-5; 11 bases are a match to TRBD1. The CDR3 totals 17 residues. Germline V lookup: CDR1 SGHRS, CDR2 YFSETQ. V was pared by 3 bases and J by 5 bases, with 12 bases of the junction left unmatched.

The rearrangement joins TRBV15 to TRBJ2-5; TRBD2 is a possible D gene (7 bases). Trimming removed 3 bases at V and 4 bases at J, with 15 bases between. The CDR3 sequence is 15 residues long. From germline, CDR1 is LNHNV and CDR2 YYDKDF (reference sequence). CDR3 protein: CATSSQTGGGETQYF. For the CDR3, the DNA is TGTGCCACCAGCAGCCAGACAGGCGGGGGAGAGACCCAGTACTTC.

The chain couples TRBV3-1 to TRBJ1-1, with a weak D call TRBD1 (6 bases). The V gene lost 5 bases and the J gene lost 8 bases, with 15 bases spanning the gap. CDR3 length: 13 amino acids. Germline-derived CDR1 and CDR2 are LGHDT and YNNKEL (reference sequence). The CDR3 spells CASSETGKMEAFF. The CDR3 nucleotides read TGTGCCAGCAGCGAAACAGGGAAGATGGAAGCTTTCTTT.

Of note for this clonotype: A clone one base away is much larger, so this may be a read error. V gene TRBV9 combines with J gene TRBJ1-2; D gene uncertain. V was pared by 4 bases and J by 14 bases, with 15 bases between. Germline V lookup: CDR1 SGDLS, CDR2 YYNGEE. The length of the CDR3 is 11 residues. The CDR3 coding sequence is TGTGCCAGCAGCACCCACTTACACCTTACCTTC. This sequence encodes CASSTHLHLTF.

This clonotype was observed a handful of times. The gene calls are TRBV12-3 or TRBV12-4 and TRBJ2-6; the D gene is possibly TRBD1 (5 bases). V was pared by 6 bases and J by 0 bases, with 12 bases between. The CDR3 totals 16 residues. The DNA for the CDR3 is TGTGCCAGCAGGACAGCCCCGAGCTCTGGGGCCAACGTCCTGACTTTC. Its translation: CASRTAPSSGANVLTF.

In this sample, this clonotype turned up many times. The rearrangement uses TRBV7-9 and TRBJ1-1; D may be TRBD1 (5 bases). This CDR3 has 15 amino acids. V lost 5 bases and J lost 3, with 16 bases in between. Germline CDR1 and CDR2: SEHNR and FQNEAQ (reference sequence). The CDR3 nucleotides are TGTGCCAGCAGCCCCCCATGGGGGGTTCACACTGAAGCTTTCTTT. Protein: CASSPPWGVHTEAFF.

This clonotype was observed at least ten times. The chain is built from TRBV19 and TRBJ1-1, with D uncertain. Deletions cut 5 bases from V and 5 bases from J, with 12 bases between. Germline CDR1 and CDR2: LNHDA and SQIVND (reference sequence). CDR3 length equals 13 residues. CDR3 region: CASSAAGRTEAFF. The CDR3 coding sequence is TGTGCCAGTAGTGCGGCGGGGAGGACTGAAGCTTTCTTT.

This chain joins TRBV7-8 and TRBJ1-6, with D unresolved. The ends were cut back, 3 bases at V and 9 bases at J, with 12 bases in the middle. The CDR3 has 14 residues. Germline CDR1 reads SGHVS; CDR2 reads FQNEAQ. In nucleotides, the CDR3 is TGTGCCAGCAGCTTCGGGGTCGTGGGTTCACCCCTCCACTTT. Its protein product is CASSFGVVGSPLHF.

This clonotype was detected a few times. The gene calls are TRBV6-5 and TRBJ1-5, with D unclear. Trimming cost V 6 bases and J 7 bases, with 13 bases left between them. This CDR3 has 13 residues. CDR1 and CDR2 from the germline V gene are MNHEY and SVGAGI. The CDR3, as DNA: TGTGCCAGCAGCCAAGAATTCGGACAGCCCCAGCATTTT. This sequence encodes CASSQEFGQPQHF.

The rearrangement uses TRBV2 and TRBJ2-2; D is perhaps TRBD1 (6 bases). V lost 2 bases and J 1 base, leaving 8 bases between the germline ends. Germline CDR1 SNHLY, CDR2 FYNNEI. The CDR3 has 15 residues. This CDR3 is CASSEKTGNTGELFF. CDR3 nucleotide sequence: TGTGCCAGCAGTGAAAAGACAGGGAACACCGGGGAGCTGTTTTTT. The whole variable domain, remainder taken from reference TRBV2 and TRBJ2-2, is EPEVTQTPSHQVTQMGQEVILRCVPISNHLYFYWYRQILGQKVEFLVSFYNNEISEKSEIFDDQFSVERPDGSNFTLKIRSTKLEDSAMYFCASSEKTGNTGELFFGEGSRLTVL.